A selection of T cell receptor beta chains follows, all from one sample in a study of cytomegalovirus exposure and HLA in healthy donors. Generated by immunoSEQ multiplex PCR, the TCRdb table keeps only in-frame clones and is missing some. The sample carries about 120,000 clones, around 72% recorded once. The sequenced material came from PBMCs. These receptors were taken from a woman between 40 and 55 years old in good health and CMV-seropositive. CDR3s include the opening cysteine and the closing phenylalanine or tryptophan. The order of the fields is V gene, clone size, J gene, D gene, CDR3 DNA, CDR3 protein. D genes are given only for firm matches. Rows may omit the clone size; those that give it use once, few, many or a size class.

TRBV13	few	TRBJ1-5	TRBD1	TGTGCCAGCTCCAAGGGGGCGGATCAGCCCCAGCATTTT	CASSKGADQPQHF
TRBV11-2	.	TRBJ1-1	TRBD1	TGTGCCAGCAGCTTCTCAGGGGGCACTGAAGCTTTCTTT	CASSFSGGTEAFF
TRBV6-5	.	TRBJ1-4	.	TGTGCCAGCAGTTACTCCGGACACATTAATGAAAAACTGTTTTTT	CASSYSGHINEKLFF
TRBV11-1	.	TRBJ1-6	.	TGTGCCAGCAGCCAAACACCCTATAATTCACCCCTCCACTTT	CASSQTPYNSPLHF
TRBV10-3	few	TRBJ1-1	.	TGTGCCATCAGTGGGGACTTGAACACTGAAGCTTTCTTT	CAISGDLNTEAFF
TRBV5-5	.	TRBJ1-1	.	TGTGCCAGCAGCTTCAGGGGACCTAACACTGAAGCTTTCTTT	CASSFRGPNTEAFF
TRBV5-4	.	TRBJ2-3	TRBD2	TGTGCCAGCAGCTTCTATCAAGCGGGGGGCACAGATACGCAGTATTTT	CASSFYQAGGTDTQYF
TRBV27	.	TRBJ2-7	TRBD1	TGTGCCAGTTCAACCGGGACAGGGGTCAACGAGCAGTACTTC	CASSTGTGVNEQYF
TRBV7-9	.	TRBJ2-7	TRBD2	TGTGCCAGCAGCCCTCCCTCGACTAGCTTCCACGAGCAGTACTTC	CASSPPSTSFHEQYF
TRBV6-5	.	TRBJ1-6	TRBD1	TGTGCCAGCACCTCGGGGACAGCGAATTCACCCCTCCACTTT	CASTSGTANSPLHF
TRBV7-9	.	TRBJ2-1	TRBD1	TGTGCCAGCGAAGAGACAGGGCTTAATGAGCAGTTCTTC	CASEETGLNEQFF
TRBV6-6	.	TRBJ1-5	TRBD1	TGTGCCAGCAGCAGAAGGACAGGGGATCAGCCCCAGCATTTT	CASSRRTGDQPQHF
TRBV27	.	TRBJ1-2	TRBD1	TGTGCCAGCAGTCTGGGACAGGGTTATGGCTACACCTTC	CASSLGQGYGYTF
TRBV5-6	few	TRBJ2-4	.	TGTGCCAGCAGCTTGGGAGGGACCAAAAACATTCAGTACTTC	CASSLGGTKNIQYF
TRBV9	.	TRBJ1-5	.	TGTGCCAGCAGCGTACGGGGGGAGGGCAATCAGCCCCAGCATTTT	CASSVRGEGNQPQHF
TRBV7-8	few	TRBJ1-4	.	TGTGCCAGCAGCTCCTCCCCGGGAGGGAAGGAAAAACTGTTTTTT	CASSSSPGGKEKLFF
TRBV5-1	.	TRBJ1-5	.	TGCGCCAGCAGCTTGCTACCGGATCAGCCCCAGCATTTT	CASSLLPDQPQHF
TRBV6-1	few	TRBJ2-3	TRBD2	TGTGCCAGCAGTGAGATTGCGGGGGGCCGCGGTACGCAGTATTTT	CASSEIAGGRGTQYF
TRBV9	once	TRBJ2-5	TRBD1	TGTGCCAGCAGCGCGCCCCGGGACAGGGGGAGAGAGACCCAGTACTTC	CASSAPRDRGRETQYF
TRBV11-2	.	TRBJ1-2	TRBD1	TGTGCCAGCAGCTTAGTCGTGGGACAGTCCTATGGCTACACCTTC	CASSLVVGQSYGYTF
TRBV6-1	.	TRBJ1-5	.	TGTGCCAGCAGTGCCCTCAGGGAAGGGAGGAATCAGCCCCAGCATTTT	CASSALREGRNQPQHF
TRBV5-8	.	TRBJ2-3	.	TGTGCCAGCACACCCCGGGGGATGGACACAGATACGCAGTATTTT	CASTPRGMDTDTQYF
TRBV6-1	few	TRBJ1-5	.	TGTGCCAGCAGTGAAGACAGGGTGAGGCCCCAGCATTTT	CASSEDRVRPQHF
TRBV4-3	.	TRBJ1-2	TRBD1	TGCGCCAGCAGCCAAGGACAGGGCTATGGCTACACCTTC	CASSQGQGYGYTF
TRBV10-3	.	TRBJ1-1	.	TGTGCCATCAGTGAGTCGGTAAACAGTGAAGCTTTCTTT	CAISESVNSEAFF
TRBV29-1	.	TRBJ1-2	TRBD1	TGCAGCGTTGAAGGGGACAGGGGGCATGGGTATGGCTACACCTTC	CSVEGDRGHGYGYTF
TRBV5-1	.	TRBJ1-2	TRBD1	TGCGCCAGCAGCATACAGGGGAACTATGGCTACACCTTC	CASSIQGNYGYTF
TRBV9	.	TRBJ2-7	TRBD1	TGTGCCAGCAGCCCCACCGGGACAGGGGCCTACGAGCAGTACTTC	CASSPTGTGAYEQYF
TRBV7-2	.	TRBJ1-1	TRBD1	TGTGCCAGCAGGCCCGGACAGGTGAACACTGAAGCTTTCTTT	CASRPGQVNTEAFF
TRBV12-5	.	TRBJ1-1	.	TGTGCTAGTGCCAAGGGGGAAACCACTGAAGCTTTCTTT	CASAKGETTEAFF
TRBV5-4	few	TRBJ1-1	.	TGTGCCAGCAGCCTGACAGGTGAAGCTTTCTTT	CASSLTGEAFF
TRBV10-3	.	TRBJ2-1	.	TGTGCCATCAGTGAGACAGGGACCGTCTTCTTC	CAISETGTVFF
TRBV7-3	.	TRBJ1-1	.	TGTGCCAGCAGCTTAGACGGGGGGAACACTGAAGCTTTCTTT	CASSLDGGNTEAFF
TRBV5-1	.	TRBJ2-3	TRBD1	TGCGCCAGCAGCGTGGGACAGACCACAGATACGCAGTATTTT	CASSVGQTTDTQYF
TRBV7-9	.	TRBJ1-4	.	TGTGCCAGCAGGCCAACAGGAGCCGGAAATGAAAAACTGTTTTTT	CASRPTGAGNEKLFF
TRBV5-4	.	TRBJ2-5	.	TGTGCCAGCAGCCCGGAGGGGCGGGAGACCCAGTACTTC	CASSPEGRETQYF
TRBV5-1	.	TRBJ2-7	.	TGCGCCAGCAGCCCCGACAGGGAGGCCCGCTACGAGCAGTACTTC	CASSPDREARYEQYF
TRBV7-2	.	TRBJ1-2	TRBD1	TGTGCCAGCAGCACTTTTTACTCGGGACAGAACTATGGCTACACCTTC	CASSTFYSGQNYGYTF
TRBV4-1	few	TRBJ2-7	TRBD1	TGCGCCAGCAGCCAAGGTTCGGGACAGTACAGCGACGAGCAGTACTTC	CASSQGSGQYSDEQYF
TRBV5-1	few	TRBJ1-2	TRBD1	TGCGCCAGCAGCAACCGGGACAGGGGGAGTATGGCTAACTATGGCTACACCTTC	CASSNRDRGSMANYGYTF
TRBV27	.	TRBJ1-5	TRBD1	TGTGCCAGCAGAGGGACAGTTGATCAGCCCCAGCATTTT	CASRGTVDQPQHF
TRBV7-2	.	TRBJ2-1	.	TGTGCCAGCAGCTTAACGACAGTTTACAATGAGCAGTTCTTC	CASSLTTVYNEQFF
TRBV5-1	.	TRBJ2-1	.	TGCGCCAGCAGCCGTGAGAACAATGAGCAGTTCTTC	CASSRENNEQFF
TRBV21-1	.	TRBJ2-7	.	TGTGCCAGCAGCAAGGGTAGACAGGCTGCGACCTACGAGCAGTACTTC	CASSKGRQAATYEQYF
TRBV25-1	.	TRBJ2-4	.	TGTGCCAGCAGTGAGGGGCCGGCCCAAAACATTCAGTACTTC	CASSEGPAQNIQYF
TRBV5-1	.	TRBJ1-1	TRBD1	TGCGCCAGCCTTTGGGACAGTGAAGACACTGAAGCTTTCTTT	CASLWDSEDTEAFF
TRBV2	few	TRBJ2-5	TRBD2	TGTGCCAGCAGTCCAGGACTAGCGGGGGAGGAGACCCAGTACTTC	CASSPGLAGEETQYF
TRBV6-1	.	TRBJ1-2	.	TGTGCCAGCAGTGAAATCCCATCTAACTATGGCTACACCTTC	CASSEIPSNYGYTF
TRBV7-8	.	TRBJ2-1	TRBD1	TGTGCCAGCAGCACGGCGACAGGGGGCTTCTACAATGAGCAGTTCTTC	CASSTATGGFYNEQFF
TRBV5-1	.	TRBJ2-7	TRBD2	TGCGCCAGCAGCCCGATTCCCGGGGAGGGCGAGCAGTACTTC	CASSPIPGEGEQYF
TRBV6-5	.	TRBJ1-1	.	TGTGCCAGCAGAGCGGAGTATAGAGCTTTCTTT	CASRAEYRAFF
TRBV7-9	.	TRBJ1-4	.	TGTGCCAGCCGTGAGACAGCAACTAATGAAAAACTGTTTTTT	CASRETATNEKLFF
TRBV6-1	few	TRBJ1-2	TRBD1	TGTGCCAGCAGTGAAGCTACTGTTCGGAGGGGGCGAGGCTACACCTTC	CASSEATVRRGRGYTF
TRBV6-5	.	TRBJ2-5	.	TGTGCCAGCAGTCTTGGCCTAGCGAGAGAGCAGTACTTC	CASSLGLAREQYF
TRBV6-1	.	TRBJ1-1	.	TGTGCCAGCACCGGACAGAGGAACACTGAAGCTTTCTTT	CASTGQRNTEAFF
TRBV6-6	.	TRBJ1-1	.	TGTGCCAGCGCCCAAGGGGGGGGGCTTCAGGACACTGAAGCTTTCTTT	CASAQGGGLQDTEAFF
TRBV9	.	TRBJ1-3	.	TGTGCCAGCAGCGTAGCAGGGTCTAGTAACACCATATATTTT	CASSVAGSSNTIYF
TRBV7-2	.	TRBJ2-5	TRBD2	TGTGCCAGCAGCTTACGACTAGCGGGGGAAGAGACCCAGTACTTC	CASSLRLAGEETQYF
TRBV2	.	TRBJ2-2	TRBD2	TGTGCCAGCAGTGGGTGGACTAGCGCCGGGGAGCTGTTTTTT	CASSGWTSAGELFF